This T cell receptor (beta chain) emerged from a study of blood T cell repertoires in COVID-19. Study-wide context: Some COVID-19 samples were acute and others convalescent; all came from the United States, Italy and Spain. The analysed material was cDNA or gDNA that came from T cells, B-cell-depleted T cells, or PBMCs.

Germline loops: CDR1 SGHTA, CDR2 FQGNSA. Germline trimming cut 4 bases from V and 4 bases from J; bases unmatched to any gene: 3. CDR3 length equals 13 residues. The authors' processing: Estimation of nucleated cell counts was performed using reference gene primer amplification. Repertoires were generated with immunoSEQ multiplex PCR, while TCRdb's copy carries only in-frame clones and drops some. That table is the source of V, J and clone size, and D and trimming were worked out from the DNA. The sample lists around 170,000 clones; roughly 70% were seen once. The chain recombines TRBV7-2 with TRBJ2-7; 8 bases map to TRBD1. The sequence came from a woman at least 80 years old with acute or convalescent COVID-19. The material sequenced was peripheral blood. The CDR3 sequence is CASSYQGAYEQYF. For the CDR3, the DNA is TGTGCCAGCAGCTACCAGGGGGCATACGAGCAGTACTTC.